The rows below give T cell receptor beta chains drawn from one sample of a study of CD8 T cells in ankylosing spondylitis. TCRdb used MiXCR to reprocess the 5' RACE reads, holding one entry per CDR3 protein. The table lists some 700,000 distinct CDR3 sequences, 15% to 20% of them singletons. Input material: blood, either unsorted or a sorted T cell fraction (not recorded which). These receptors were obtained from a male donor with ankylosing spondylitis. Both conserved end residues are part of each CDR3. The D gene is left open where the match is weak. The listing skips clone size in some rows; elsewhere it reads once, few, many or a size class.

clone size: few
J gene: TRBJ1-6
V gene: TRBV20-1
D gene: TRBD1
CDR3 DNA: TGCAGTGCAACTCCTACAGGGGGATGGGATAATTCACCCCTCCACTTT
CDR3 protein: CSATPTGGWDNSPLHF

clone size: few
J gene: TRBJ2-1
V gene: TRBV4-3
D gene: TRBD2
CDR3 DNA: TGCGCCAGCAGCCAAGACGGGACTAGCTCCTACAATGAGCAGTTCTTC
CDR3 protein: CASSQDGTSSYNEQFF

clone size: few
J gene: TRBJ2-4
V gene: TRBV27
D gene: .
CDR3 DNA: TGTGCCAGCAGTTTGGGTCCTTCAGGGAAAAACATTCAGTACTTC
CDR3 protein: CASSLGPSGKNIQYF

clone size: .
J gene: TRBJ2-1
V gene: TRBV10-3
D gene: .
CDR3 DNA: TGTGCCACCGGGACGGGAGCTTACAATGAGCAGTTCTTC
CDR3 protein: CATGTGAYNEQFF

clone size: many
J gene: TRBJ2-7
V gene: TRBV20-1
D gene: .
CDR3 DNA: TGCAGTGCTAGAGATCGGGGGACCAACGAGCAGTACTTC
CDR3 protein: CSARDRGTNEQYF

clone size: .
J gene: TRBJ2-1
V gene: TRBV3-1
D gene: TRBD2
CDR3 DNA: TGTGCCAGCAGACCAACTAGCGGGGGTGGCAATGAGCAGTTCTTC
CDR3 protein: CASRPTSGGGNEQFF

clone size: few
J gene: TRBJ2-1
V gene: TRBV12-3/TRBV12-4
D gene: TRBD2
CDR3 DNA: TGTGCCAGCAGTTTAGCCGGACTAGCGGGAGACAATGAGCAGTTCTTC
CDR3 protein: CASSLAGLAGDNEQFF

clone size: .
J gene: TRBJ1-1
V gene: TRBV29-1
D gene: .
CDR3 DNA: TGCAGCGTTGAGCGGGACGGGGGCATGAACACTGAAGCTTTCTTT
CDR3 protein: CSVERDGGMNTEAFF

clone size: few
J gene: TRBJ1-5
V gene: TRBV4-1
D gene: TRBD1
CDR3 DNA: TGCGCCAGCAGCCAAGGGCTGGAAAGGGGGCAATTTTATCAGCCCCAGCATTTT
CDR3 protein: CASSQGLERGQFYQPQHF

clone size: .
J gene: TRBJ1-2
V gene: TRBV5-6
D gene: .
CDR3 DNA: TGTGCCAGCAGCTTGGGGGTTATCTCTGGGGGTGGCTACACCTTC
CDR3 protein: CASSLGVISGGGYTF

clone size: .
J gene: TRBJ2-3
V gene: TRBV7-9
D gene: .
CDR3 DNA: TGTGCCAGCAGCTCACCCCTCGTGTTGCAGTATTTT
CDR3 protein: CASSSPLVLQYF

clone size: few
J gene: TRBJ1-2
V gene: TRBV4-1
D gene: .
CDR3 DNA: TGCGCCAGCACCTTACGGAGGGGCGAATCCCCTAACTATGGCTACACCTTC
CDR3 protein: CASTLRRGESPNYGYTF

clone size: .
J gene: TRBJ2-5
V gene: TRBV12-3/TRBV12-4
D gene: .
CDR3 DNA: TGTGCCAGCAGTTTAGTGGCGGTCGGGACACCGAAAGAGACCCAGTACTTC
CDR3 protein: CASSLVAVGTPKETQYF

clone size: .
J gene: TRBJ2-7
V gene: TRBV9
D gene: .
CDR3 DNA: TGTGCCAGCAGCCCCCAACCCAGGGGTCTGGACGAGCAGTACTTC
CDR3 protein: CASSPQPRGLDEQYF

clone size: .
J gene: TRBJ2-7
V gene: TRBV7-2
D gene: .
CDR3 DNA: TGTGCCAGCAGCTTAGGCGGGGTGGGGGACTACGAGCAGTACTTC
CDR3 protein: CASSLGGVGDYEQYF

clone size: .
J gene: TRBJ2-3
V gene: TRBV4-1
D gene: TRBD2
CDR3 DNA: TGCGCCAGCAGCCAAGCCACTAGCGGTAGCACAGATACGCAGTATTTT
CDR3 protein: CASSQATSGSTDTQYF

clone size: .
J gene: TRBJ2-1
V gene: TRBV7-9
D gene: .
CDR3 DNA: TGTGCCAGCAGCCGCCCCCGGGACACATCCTACAATGAGCAGTTCTTC
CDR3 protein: CASSRPRDTSYNEQFF

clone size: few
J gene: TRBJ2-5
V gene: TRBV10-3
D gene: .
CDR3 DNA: TGTGCCATCAGTTTTTCCGGGGGTAAAGAGACCCAGTACTTC
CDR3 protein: CAISFSGGKETQYF

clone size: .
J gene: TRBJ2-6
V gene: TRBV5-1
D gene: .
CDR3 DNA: TGCGCCAGCAGCTTTCCTAAAATGGCCTCTGGGGCCAACGTCCTGACTTTC
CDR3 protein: CASSFPKMASGANVLTF

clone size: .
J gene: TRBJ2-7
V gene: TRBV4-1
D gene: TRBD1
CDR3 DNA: TGCGCCAGCAGCCATACAGGGGGCTCAAACGAGCAGTACTTC
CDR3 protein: CASSHTGGSNEQYF

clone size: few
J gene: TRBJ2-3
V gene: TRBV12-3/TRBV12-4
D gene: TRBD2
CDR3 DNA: TGTGCCAGCAGTCCCCCGGGAGCGGGGAGCACAGATACGCAGTATTTT
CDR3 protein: CASSPPGAGSTDTQYF

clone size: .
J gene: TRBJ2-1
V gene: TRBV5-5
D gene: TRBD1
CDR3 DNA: TGTGCCAGCAGTTATGGACAGGGGGTTTGGGTGCAGTTCTTC
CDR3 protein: CASSYGQGVWVQFF

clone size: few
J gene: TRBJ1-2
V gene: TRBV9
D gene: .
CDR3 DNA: TGTGCCAGCAGCGTTCAGGGCTTCTATGGCTACACCTTC
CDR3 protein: CASSVQGFYGYTF

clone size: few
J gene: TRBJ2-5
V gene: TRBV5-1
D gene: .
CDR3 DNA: TGCGCCAGCAGTCTCCGCTTTGGACCCCAAGAGACCCAGTACTTC
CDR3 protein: CASSLRFGPQETQYF

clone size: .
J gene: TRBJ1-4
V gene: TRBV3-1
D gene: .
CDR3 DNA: TGTGCCAGCAGCCAAGATGTAGGGGCTAAGGAAAAACTGTTTTTT
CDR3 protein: CASSQDVGAKEKLFF

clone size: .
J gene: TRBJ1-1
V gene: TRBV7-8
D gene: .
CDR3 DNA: TGTGCCAGCCAGGGGAGGAACACTGAAGCTTTCTTT
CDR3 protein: CASQGRNTEAFF

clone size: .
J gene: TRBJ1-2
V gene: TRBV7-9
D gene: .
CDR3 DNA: TGTGCCAGCAGTCCAAACCCACTCTATGGCTACACCTTC
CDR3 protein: CASSPNPLYGYTF

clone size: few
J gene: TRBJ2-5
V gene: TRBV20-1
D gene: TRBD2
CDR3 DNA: TGCAGTGCCAGAGCGGGAGCACAAGAGACCCAGTACTTC
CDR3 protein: CSARAGAQETQYF

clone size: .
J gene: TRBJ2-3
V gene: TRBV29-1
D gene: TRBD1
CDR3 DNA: TGCAGCGTGCCTTCAGGGGGCAGGACAGATACGCAGTATTTT
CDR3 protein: CSVPSGGRTDTQYF

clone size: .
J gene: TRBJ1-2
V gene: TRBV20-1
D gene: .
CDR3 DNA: TGCAGTGCCTATCGCGGCTCCGATGGCTATGGCTACACCTTC
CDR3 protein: CSAYRGSDGYGYTF

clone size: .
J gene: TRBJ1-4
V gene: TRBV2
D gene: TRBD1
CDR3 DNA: TGTGCCAGCAGTCGGGACAGCCTTGATGAAAAACTGTTTTTT
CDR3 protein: CASSRDSLDEKLFF

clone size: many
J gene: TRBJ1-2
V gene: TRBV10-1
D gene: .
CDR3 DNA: TGCGCCAGCAGTGAACAGACCTCCTATGGCTACACCTTC
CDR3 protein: CASSEQTSYGYTF

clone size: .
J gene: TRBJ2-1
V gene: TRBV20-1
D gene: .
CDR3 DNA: TGCAGTGCTAGAGATCTTCAGTGGGTGGGTGAGCAGTTCTTC
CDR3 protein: CSARDLQWVGEQFF

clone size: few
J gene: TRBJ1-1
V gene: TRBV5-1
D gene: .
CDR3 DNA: TGCGCCAGCAGCTCAGGACGGACCCCTGAAGCTTTCTTT
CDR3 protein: CASSSGRTPEAFF

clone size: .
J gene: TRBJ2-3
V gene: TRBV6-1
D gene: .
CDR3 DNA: TGTGCCAGCAACCCAACGGGCGGGAGCACAGATACGCAGTATTTT
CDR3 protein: CASNPTGGSTDTQYF

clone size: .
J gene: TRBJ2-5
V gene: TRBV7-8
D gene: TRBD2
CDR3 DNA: TGTGCCAGCAGCTCATGGACTAGCGGAGAGACCCAGTACTTC
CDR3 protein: CASSSWTSGETQYF

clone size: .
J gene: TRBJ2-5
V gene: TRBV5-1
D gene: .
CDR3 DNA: TGCGCCAGCAGCGCTGCACCGGAGGGGTACGAGACCCAGTACTTC
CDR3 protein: CASSAAPEGYETQYF

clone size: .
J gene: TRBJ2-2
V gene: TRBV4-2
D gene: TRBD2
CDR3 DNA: TGTGCCAGCAGCTCCCGGACTAGCGGGAACACCGGGGAGCTGTTTTTT
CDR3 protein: CASSSRTSGNTGELFF

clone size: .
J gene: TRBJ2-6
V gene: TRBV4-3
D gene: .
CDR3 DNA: TGCGCCAGCAGCTATACGGGGGGGGCCAACGTCCTGACTTTC
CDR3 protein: CASSYTGGANVLTF

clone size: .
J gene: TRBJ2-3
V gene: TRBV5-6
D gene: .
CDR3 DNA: TGTGCCAGCAGCTTTGGGACTTTGGATACGCAGTATTTT
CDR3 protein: CASSFGTLDTQYF

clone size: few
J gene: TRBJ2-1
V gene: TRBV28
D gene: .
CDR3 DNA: TGTGCCAGCAGAAAAAGAGCGGGTGATCACAACAATGAGCAGTTCTTC
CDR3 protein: CASRKRAGDHNNEQFF

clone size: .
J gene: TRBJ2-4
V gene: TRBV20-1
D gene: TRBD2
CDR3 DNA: TGCAGTGCTCCAGCGGGACTAGCCAAAAACATTCAGTACTTC
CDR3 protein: CSAPAGLAKNIQYF

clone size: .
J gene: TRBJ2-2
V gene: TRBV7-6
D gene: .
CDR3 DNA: TGTGCCAGCAGCTTAGACGGACAGTTGAACACCGGGGAGCTGTTTTTT
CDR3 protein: CASSLDGQLNTGELFF

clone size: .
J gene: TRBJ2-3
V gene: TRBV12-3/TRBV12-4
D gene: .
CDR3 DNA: TGTGCCAGCAGTAACTCGAACACCCGCACAGATACGCAGTATTTT
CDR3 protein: CASSNSNTRTDTQYF

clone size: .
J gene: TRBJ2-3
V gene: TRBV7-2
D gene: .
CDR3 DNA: TGTACCAGCAGCTTAGGAGGGGTGGAGGCAAATACGCAGTATTTT
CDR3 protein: CTSSLGGVEANTQYF

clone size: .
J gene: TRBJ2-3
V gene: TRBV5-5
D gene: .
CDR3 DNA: TGTGCCAGCAGCAGAAGCCCCCTGTCCATGGATACGCAGTATTTT
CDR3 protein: CASSRSPLSMDTQYF

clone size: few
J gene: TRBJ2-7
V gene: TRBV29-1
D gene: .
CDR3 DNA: TGCAGCGTTCTCGGGACGGAACAGATCTCCTACGAGCAGTACTTC
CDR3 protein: CSVLGTEQISYEQYF

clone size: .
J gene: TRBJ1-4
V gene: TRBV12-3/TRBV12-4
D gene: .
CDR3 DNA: TGTGCCAGCAGTTTAACGGGGAATGAAAAACTGTTTTTT
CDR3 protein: CASSLTGNEKLFF

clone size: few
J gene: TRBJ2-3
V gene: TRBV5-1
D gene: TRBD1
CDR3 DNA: TGCGCCAGCAGCGGGGGGGACAGGGGCACAGATACGCAGTATTTT
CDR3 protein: CASSGGDRGTDTQYF

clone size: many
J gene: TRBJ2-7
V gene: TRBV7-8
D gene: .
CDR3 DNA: TGTGCCAGCAGCTCCGACGGCTACGAGCAGTACTTC
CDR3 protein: CASSSDGYEQYF